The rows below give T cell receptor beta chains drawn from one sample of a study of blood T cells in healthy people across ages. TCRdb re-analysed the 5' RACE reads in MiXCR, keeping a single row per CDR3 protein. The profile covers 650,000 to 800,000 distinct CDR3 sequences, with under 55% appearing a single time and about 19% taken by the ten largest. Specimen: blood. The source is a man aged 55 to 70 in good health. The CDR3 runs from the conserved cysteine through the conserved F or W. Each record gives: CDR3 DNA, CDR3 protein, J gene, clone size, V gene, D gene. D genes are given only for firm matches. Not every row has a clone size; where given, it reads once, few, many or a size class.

TGTGCCAGCAGCTACGGGGACAGGGGGTTAGTCACTGAAGCTTTCTTT	CASSYGDRGLVTEAFF	TRBJ1-1	few	TRBV7-2	TRBD1
TGTGCCAGCAGCCAACAGAGCTCCTACGAGCAGTACTTC	CASSQQSSYEQYF	TRBJ2-7	.	TRBV14	.
TGTGCCAGCAGCCAAGGCGGACAGGGAAATTCACCCCTCCACTTT	CASSQGGQGNSPLHF	TRBJ1-6	.	TRBV3-1	TRBD1
TGTGCCAGCAGCTTATCCGACAGTGATCAGCCCCAGCATTTT	CASSLSDSDQPQHF	TRBJ1-5	.	TRBV7-2	.
TGTGCCAGCAGTTCTACAATGAGCGAAAACATTCAGTACTTC	CASSSTMSENIQYF	TRBJ2-4	.	TRBV12-3/TRBV12-4	.
TGTGCCAACAGCTTAGAGCTGGGGGGAGGGAGGGCCATCTACAATGAGCAGTTTTTC	CANSLELGGGRAIYNEQFF	TRBJ2-1	few	TRBV7-6	TRBD2
TGTGCCAGCAGCCGTCACAGGCGGGCTAGCGGGGTTCCAGATACGCAGTATTTT	CASSRHRRASGVPDTQYF	TRBJ2-3	few	TRBV14	TRBD2
TGCGCCAGCAGCCCTGGGGACAGCTTGGGGAATCAGCCCCAGCATTTT	CASSPGDSLGNQPQHF	TRBJ1-5	.	TRBV5-1	TRBD1
TGTGCCAGCAAACCTCAGGGGGCTATACAAGAGACCCAGTACTTC	CASKPQGAIQETQYF	TRBJ2-5	.	TRBV6-5	TRBD1
TGTGCCAGCAGTTACTCGACTAGCGGCAACAATGAGCAGTTCTTC	CASSYSTSGNNEQFF	TRBJ2-1	.	TRBV6-5	TRBD2
TGTGCCAGCAGCTTAGTAAGTGGGGGCCACGAGCAGTACTTC	CASSLVSGGHEQYF	TRBJ2-7	.	TRBV11-2	.
TGTGCCAGCAGTTACACCAGGGGGGTGAACACTGAAGCTTTCTTT	CASSYTRGVNTEAFF	TRBJ1-1	.	TRBV6-5	TRBD1
TGTGCCAGCAGTGAATCCGGGCTGATTGGGACAGATACGCAGTATTTT	CASSESGLIGTDTQYF	TRBJ2-3	.	TRBV2	.
TGTGCCAGCAGCTTCGCCCAAGGGGGGCAGACCTACGAGCAGTACTTC	CASSFAQGGQTYEQYF	TRBJ2-7	.	TRBV7-6	.
TGTGCCAGCAGCTTTGACAGGGGACTAGACGAGCAGTACTTC	CASSFDRGLDEQYF	TRBJ2-7	many	TRBV7-2	.
TGTGCCAGCAGTCCCCGACAGGGAGGGCCCTATGGCTACACCTTC	CASSPRQGGPYGYTF	TRBJ1-2	.	TRBV6-5	TRBD1
TGTGCCAGCAGCTTCCGTTGGACAGGGGGCGGTCAGCCCCAGCATTTT	CASSFRWTGGGQPQHF	TRBJ1-5	.	TRBV7-2	TRBD1
TGCAGTGCTACCGGGACATCCTACAGGACAGATACGCAGTATTTT	CSATGTSYRTDTQYF	TRBJ2-3	.	TRBV20-1	.
TGTGCCAGCAGCGGCAGTAGCCAAGCGTCTAGCTCCTACGAGCAGTACTTC	CASSGSSQASSSYEQYF	TRBJ2-7	.	TRBV9	.
TGTGCCAGCAGCCACCTGGGACTAGGTCCTGATGAGCAGTACTTC	CASSHLGLGPDEQYF	TRBJ2-7	.	TRBV14	TRBD2
TGTGCCAGCAGCCCTACGAGCAATCAGCCCCAGCATTTT	CASSPTSNQPQHF	TRBJ1-5	.	TRBV14	.
TGTGCCAGCAGCGTGGATTTGGTCCCTACAGCCAACGAGCAGTACTTC	CASSVDLVPTANEQYF	TRBJ2-7	few	TRBV9	.
TGTGCCAGCAGCCCGCGGTTTGAAGGGGGCGCGAAGAATGAGCGGTTCTTC	CASSPRFEGGAKNERFF	TRBJ2-1	.	TRBV4-2	TRBD1
TGTGCCAGCAGTGACCAGACAGATACGCAGTATTTT	CASSDQTDTQYF	TRBJ2-3	few	TRBV2	.
TGTGCCAGCACCAGGGACAGCTATGGCTACACCTTC	CASTRDSYGYTF	TRBJ1-2	.	TRBV6-2/TRBV6-3	TRBD1
TGTGCCAGCAGACCACGACTGGGTGAAGCTTTCTTT	CASRPRLGEAFF	TRBJ1-1	few	TRBV6-2/TRBV6-3	.
TGCAGTGCTCTCATGGAATCACCCCTCCACTTT	CSALMESPLHF	TRBJ1-6	.	TRBV20-1	.
TGCGCCAGCAGCCAAGGTAGCGGGGGGGGACGCACAGATACGCAGTATTTT	CASSQGSGGGRTDTQYF	TRBJ2-3	.	TRBV4-1	TRBD2
TGCAGTGCTAGTGGACAGGGAGGGACCCAGTACTTC	CSASGQGGTQYF	TRBJ2-5	.	TRBV20-1	TRBD1
TGTGCCAGCAGTAAAACGGGACAGGGGGTACACGAGCAGTACTTC	CASSKTGQGVHEQYF	TRBJ2-7	few	TRBV27	TRBD1
TGCAGTGCTAGATTAAAGGACCTGCAGTTCTTC	CSARLKDLQFF	TRBJ2-1	.	TRBV20-1	.
TGTGCCAGCATCCATCCCAACGACAATGAGCAGTTCTTC	CASIHPNDNEQFF	TRBJ2-1	few	TRBV5-6	.
TGTGCCAGCTCACCAGAGGACAGGGGATCCTACGAGCAGTACTTC	CASSPEDRGSYEQYF	TRBJ2-7	.	TRBV18	TRBD1
TGTGCCAGTCATAGCGGGGGGAGTAACAATGAGCAGTTCTTC	CASHSGGSNNEQFF	TRBJ2-1	.	TRBV28	TRBD2
TGTGCCAGCAGTCCCGAACTTGGAGGCGAAAAAGAGACCCAGTACTTC	CASSPELGGEKETQYF	TRBJ2-5	.	TRBV6-2/TRBV6-3	.
TGTGCCAGCAGCACCCGATCGGCAGATACGCAGTATTTT	CASSTRSADTQYF	TRBJ2-3	once	TRBV9	.
TGTGCCAGCAGAGACACCGTGACAGGGGGCAATGAGCAGTTCTTC	CASRDTVTGGNEQFF	TRBJ2-1	.	TRBV6-2/TRBV6-3	TRBD1
TGTGCCAGCAGCTCGGGGGGTCCCATCGCCAATGAGCAGTTCTTC	CASSSGGPIANEQFF	TRBJ2-1	.	TRBV7-3	TRBD2
TGTGCCAGCAGTTATTCAGGGCAGGTTGGTTCACCCCTCCACTTT	CASSYSGQVGSPLHF	TRBJ1-6	.	TRBV6-1	.
TGTGCCAGCAGCCCCCGCGTGAACACTGAAGCTTTCTTT	CASSPRVNTEAFF	TRBJ1-1	many	TRBV7-9	.
TGTGCCAGCATGGGGGTCCACGAGCAGTACTTC	CASMGVHEQYF	TRBJ2-7	few	TRBV27	.
TGTGCCGTTCTTTTAGTCCCCAACACTGAAGCTTTCTTT	CAVLLVPNTEAFF	TRBJ1-1	few	TRBV7-6	.
TGCAGTGCTGAACAGGGGAACTATGGCTACACCTTC	CSAEQGNYGYTF	TRBJ1-2	few	TRBV20-1	TRBD1
TGCGCCAGCAGCTTGCAACGGGACTACACCTTC	CASSLQRDYTF	TRBJ1-2	.	TRBV5-1	.
TGTGCCAGCAGTTTTCGGGGGACAGGGGGGCCCGGGGAGCTGTTTTTT	CASSFRGTGGPGELFF	TRBJ2-2	.	TRBV27	TRBD1
TGTGCCAGCAGCTTTGGGACAGCAGGGGCCTACGAGCAGTACTTC	CASSFGTAGAYEQYF	TRBJ2-7	few	TRBV7-8	TRBD1
TGTGCCAGCAGGGCTAGCGGGGGGGCGTCGTCCTACAATGAGCAGTTCTTC	CASRASGGASSYNEQFF	TRBJ2-1	.	TRBV12-3/TRBV12-4	TRBD2
TGTGCCACCAAGTTCGATCCGAACAGGGAATACACAGATACGCAGTATTTT	CATKFDPNREYTDTQYF	TRBJ2-3	.	TRBV6-2/TRBV6-3	.
TGCAGCGTTGACGTAACTAGCACAGATACGCAGTATTTT	CSVDVTSTDTQYF	TRBJ2-3	.	TRBV29-1	.
TGCAGTGCTAGAGAAGACAGGGTGAATAGGAACACTGAAGCTTTCTTT	CSAREDRVNRNTEAFF	TRBJ1-1	.	TRBV20-1	TRBD1
TGTGCCAGCAGCGTAGCGGGGGGGACCAACACAGATACGCAGTATTTT	CASSVAGGTNTDTQYF	TRBJ2-3	.	TRBV9	TRBD2
TGTGCCAGCAGCTTAGGCAGGGCGGGCACTGAAGCTTTCTTT	CASSLGRAGTEAFF	TRBJ1-1	.	TRBV7-2	.
TGCGCCAGCAGTCAGACCTACCGGAGCTCCTACGAGCAGTACTTC	CASSQTYRSSYEQYF	TRBJ2-7	.	TRBV4-3	.
TGTGCCAGCAGCCGCACCTGGCCAGATACGCAGTATTTT	CASSRTWPDTQYF	TRBJ2-3	few	TRBV7-2	.
TGTGCCACCAGTGATGCGGTAGCGGGAGAACGGTATACGCAGTATTTT	CATSDAVAGERYTQYF	TRBJ2-3	.	TRBV24-1	TRBD2
TGCGCCAGCAGCTTGGGAATTCCGACACTCCGATATATTGACTATGGCTACACCTTC	CASSLGIPTLRYIDYGYTF	TRBJ1-2	.	TRBV5-1	.
TGTGCCAGCAGTTATGACCTTGGAGAGCAGTACTTC	CASSYDLGEQYF	TRBJ2-7	.	TRBV6-2/TRBV6-3	.